This section outlines one T cell receptor (beta chain) sequence together with its context. These data originate in a study of shared clonotypes between healthy human individuals. On the study more broadly: Ranging from 18 to 49 in age, donors were two women and a few men.

Participating donors were healthy, HIV-negative adults free of recent acute infections or vaccinations. The CDR3 is 14 amino acids. V lost 3 bases and J 1 base, leaving 10 bases between the germline ends. CDR1 ENHRY and CDR2 SYGVKD come from the germline V gene. Generated by immunoSEQ multiplex PCR, the TCRdb table keeps only in-frame clones and is missing some. The sample lists 900,000 to 1,200,000 clones, around three quarters seen once, with roughly 0.61% in the top ten. V usage is TRBV10-3 and J usage is TRBJ2-7; weak D call: TRBD2 (5 bases). The sequenced sample consisted of memory CD4+ T cells from PBMCs. Subset defined: CD45RA-negative fraction. This clonotype originated in a man between 18 and 35 years old in good health. Some clones in this sample may be carry-over from other donors' samples. Here the CDR3 reads CAISDQEVSYEQYF. The DNA for the CDR3 is TGTGCCATCAGTGATCAGGAGGTATCCTACGAGCAGTACTTC.